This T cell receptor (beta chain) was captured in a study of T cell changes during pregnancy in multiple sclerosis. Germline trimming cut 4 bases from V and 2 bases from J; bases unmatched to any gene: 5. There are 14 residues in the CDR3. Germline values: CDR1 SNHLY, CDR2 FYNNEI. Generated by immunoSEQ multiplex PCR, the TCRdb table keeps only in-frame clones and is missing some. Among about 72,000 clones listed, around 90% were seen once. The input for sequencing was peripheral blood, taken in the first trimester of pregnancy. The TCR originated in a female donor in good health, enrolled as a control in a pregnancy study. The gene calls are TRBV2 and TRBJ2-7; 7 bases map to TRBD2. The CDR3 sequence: CASSVLALTYEQYF. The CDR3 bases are TGTGCCAGCAGTGTACTAGCGCTAACCTACGAGCAGTACTTC.